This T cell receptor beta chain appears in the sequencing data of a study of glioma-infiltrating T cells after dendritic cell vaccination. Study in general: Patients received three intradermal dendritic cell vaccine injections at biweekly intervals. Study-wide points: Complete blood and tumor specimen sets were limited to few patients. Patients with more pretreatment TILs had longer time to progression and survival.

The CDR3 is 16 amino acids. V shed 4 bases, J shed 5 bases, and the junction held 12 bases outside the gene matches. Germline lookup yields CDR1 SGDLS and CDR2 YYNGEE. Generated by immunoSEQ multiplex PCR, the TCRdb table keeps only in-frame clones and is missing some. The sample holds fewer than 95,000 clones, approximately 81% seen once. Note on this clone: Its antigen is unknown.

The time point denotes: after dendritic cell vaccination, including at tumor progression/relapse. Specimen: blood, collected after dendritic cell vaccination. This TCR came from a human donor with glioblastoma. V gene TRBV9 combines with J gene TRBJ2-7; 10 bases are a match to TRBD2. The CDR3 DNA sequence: TGTGCCAGCAGCACCCCTTTAGCGGGGGGAGTCGACGAGCAGTACTTC. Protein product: CASSTPLAGGVDEQYF.